Given below is one TCR beta chain in context. Assay: immunoSEQ multiplex PCR; the TCRdb copy retains only in-frame clones and omits some. The data show more than 40,000 clones, 84% seen once. These data come from a study of STAT5B mutations in CD4+ large granular lymphocyte leukemia. Trimming took off 3 bases at V and 3 bases at J, with 11 bases between the two ends. Germline assignment: CDR1 SGHRS and CDR2 YFSETQ. The CDR3 extends over 14 amino acids. Source material: CD4+ T cells from blood buffy coats. This clonotype originated in a human donor in good health. The gene calls are TRBV5-1 and TRBJ2-3; possible D gene TRBD2, 6 bases. The CDR3 is CASSWDSKTDTQYF. The CDR3 DNA sequence: TGCGCCAGCAGCTGGGACTCGAAAACAGATACGCAGTATTTT.